This is a list of T cell receptor beta chains from one sample in a study of neurological immune-mediated disorders. MiXCR, applied by TCRdb to the 5' RACE reads, yields one record per CDR3 protein. Of just under 60,000 distinct CDR3 sequences in the sample, under 2.5% are singletons; the top ten hold under 4%. The sample consisted of PBMCs. The receptors derive from a man aged 45-65 years with multiple sclerosis. CDR3s include the opening cysteine and the closing phenylalanine or tryptophan. A D gene is named only where the DNA matches it firmly. Clone size is stated in some rows and not others, as once, few, many or a class when expanded.

many TRBD2 TRBJ2-5 TRBV5-6 CASSLARWGLKEETQYF TGTGCCAGCAGCTTGGCCCGTTGGGGACTAAAAGAAGAGACCCAGTACTTC
many . TRBJ2-7 TRBV4-1 CASSQDGQFPYEQYF TGCGCCAGCAGCCAAGATGGACAGTTCCCCTACGAGCAGTACTTC
many . TRBJ2-2 TRBV4-1 CASSVGTINTGELFF TGCGCCAGCAGCGTTGGGACAATTAACACCGGGGAGCTGTTTTTT
many . TRBJ2-3 TRBV20-1 CSAKRRDPKADTQYF TGCAGTGCTAAGCGTCGGGACCCAAAAGCGGATACGCAGTATTTT
. TRBD2 TRBJ2-1 TRBV5-1 CASSWLAGDNEQFF TGCGCCAGCAGCTGGCTAGCGGGGGACAATGAGCAGTTCTTC
many . TRBJ2-7 TRBV16 CASSQSAGSYEQYF TGTGCCAGCAGCCAATCAGCGGGTTCTTACGAGCAGTACTTC
many . TRBJ1-1 TRBV7-2 CASSRDLLAEAFF TGTGCCAGCAGCCGGGACCTTCTGGCTGAAGCTTTCTTT
. TRBD1 TRBJ2-7 TRBV12-3/TRBV12-4 CASSPGQDRGVYEQYF TGTGCCAGCAGTCCGGGCCAGGACAGGGGAGTCTACGAGCAGTACTTC
many . TRBJ2-7 TRBV16 CASSTRQMEAKQYF TGTGCCAGCAGCACCCGACAGATGGAGGCTAAGCAGTACTTC
many . TRBJ1-1 TRBV5-1 CASSPTVLHTEAFF TGCGCCAGCAGCCCGACAGTTTTGCACACTGAAGCTTTCTTT
many . TRBJ1-6 TRBV7-8 CASSLVVSGNSPLHF TGTGCCAGCAGCTTAGTTGTTAGTGGAAATTCACCCCTCCACTTT
many TRBD1 TRBJ1-5 TRBV6-6 CASSYISGQGAGYRDQPQHF TGTGCCAGCAGTTACATTTCAGGACAGGGGGCTGGGTATCGTGATCAGCCCCAGCATTTT
many . TRBJ2-5 TRBV7-8 CASSSRVQETQYF TGTGCCAGCAGCTCTCGCGTCCAAGAGACCCAGTACTTC
. . TRBJ2-7 TRBV12-3/TRBV12-4 CASSLGVLGHEQYF TGTGCCAGCAGTTTAGGGGTCCTGGGCCACGAGCAGTACTTC
many . TRBJ2-7 TRBV7-9 CASSSNRDTPRSEQYF TGTGCCAGCAGCTCAAACCGGGACACCCCGCGATCCGAGCAGTACTTC
many TRBD1 TRBJ2-2 TRBV7-2 CATLQGARTGELFF TGTGCCACTCTACAGGGGGCTCGGACCGGGGAGCTGTTTTTT
many . TRBJ2-2 TRBV6-4 CASSETGTSNTGELFF TGTGCCAGCAGCGAAACCGGGACATCGAACACCGGGGAGCTGTTTTTT
many TRBD1 TRBJ2-7 TRBV20-1 CSAREGTGGSHEQYF TGCAGTGCTAGAGAGGGAACAGGGGGGTCGCACGAGCAGTACTTC
many TRBD2 TRBJ2-1 TRBV18 CASSSAGNEQFF TGTGCCAGCTCCTCAGCGGGAAATGAGCAGTTCTTC
many . TRBJ2-3 TRBV4-1 CASSQDAPLGGGGTDTQYF TGCGCCAGCAGCCAAGACGCGCCGCTCGGGGGAGGTGGCACAGATACGCAGTATTTT
many . TRBJ2-1 TRBV3-1 CASSQDIMGIAAEQFF TGTGCCAGCAGCCAAGATATAATGGGAATTGCCGCTGAGCAGTTCTTC
many TRBD1 TRBJ1-3 TRBV6-5 CASSFTQGEAGNTIYF TGTGCCAGCAGCTTCACACAGGGGGAAGCTGGAAACACCATATATTTT
many . TRBJ2-7 TRBV7-2 CASSFRDGSYEQYF TGTGCCAGCAGCTTCCGGGACGGCAGCTACGAGCAGTACTTC
many . TRBJ2-5 TRBV6-5 CASRGTPKETQYF TGTGCCAGCAGGGGGACTCCCAAAGAGACCCAGTACTTC
many . TRBJ2-7 TRBV20-1 CSATEGSVGEQYF TGCAGTGCTACGGAGGGATCCGTGGGGGAGCAGTACTTC
many . TRBJ2-2 TRBV12-3/TRBV12-4 CASTARGRGTGELFF TGTGCCAGCACCGCCAGGGGGAGGGGGACCGGGGAGCTGTTTTTT
many . TRBJ2-5 TRBV20-1 CSARDLWDSRTQYF TGCAGTGCTAGAGATTTGTGGGACTCTAGGACCCAGTACTTC
many TRBD1 TRBJ1-6 TRBV5-1 CASSWGTGNNSPLHF TGCGCCAGCAGCTGGGGGACAGGGAATAATTCACCCCTCCACTTT
many . TRBJ2-7 TRBV5-1 CASSLETAYEQYF TGCGCCAGCAGCTTAGAAACAGCCTACGAGCAGTACTTC
many TRBD1 TRBJ1-2 TRBV11-2 CASSPGGPTYGYTF TGTGCCAGCAGCCCAGGGGGCCCCACCTATGGCTACACCTTC
many . TRBJ2-2 TRBV5-1 CASSSPTGLSNTGELFF TGCGCCAGCAGCTCGCCTACAGGGCTGTCGAATACCGGGGAGCTGTTTTTT
many . TRBJ1-4 TRBV6-5 CASSRPSDEKLFF TGTGCCAGCAGCCGTCCCTCGGACGAAAAACTGTTTTTT
few . TRBJ1-5 TRBV6-6 CASSTPGAPNQPQHF TGTGCCAGCAGTACCCCAGGGGCCCCCAATCAGCCCCAGCATTTT
few . TRBJ2-3 TRBV12-3/TRBV12-4 CASSEKGASTDTQYF TGTGCCAGCAGTGAGAAAGGGGCGAGCACAGATACGCAGTATTTT
many . TRBJ2-5 TRBV2 CASTAAQGGAETQYF TGTGCCAGCACCGCGGCCCAGGGGGGGGCGGAGACCCAGTACTTC
. . TRBJ1-2 TRBV21-1 CASNDHSSPNYGYTF TGTGCCAGCAATGACCACAGCAGCCCCAACTATGGCTACACCTTC
many . TRBJ2-1 TRBV6-5 CASRLDINSYNEQFF TGTGCCAGCAGATTGGACATTAACTCCTACAATGAGCAGTTCTTC
many . TRBJ1-1 TRBV5-1 CASSSPGGNTEAFF TGCGCCAGCAGCTCCCCCGGGGGGAACACTGAAGCTTTCTTT
. . TRBJ2-1 TRBV5-1 CASSESRGYSYEQFF TGCGCCAGCAGCGAGAGTCGGGGCTACTCTTATGAGCAGTTCTTC
many . TRBJ1-6 TRBV20-1 CSARVGANNSPLHF TGCAGTGCTAGAGTGGGGGCGAATAATTCACCCCTCCACTTT
many . TRBJ1-2 TRBV12-3/TRBV12-4 CASRQDLDYGYTF TGTGCCAGCAGACAAGATTTGGACTATGGCTACACCTTC
many . TRBJ2-7 TRBV19 CASSTSPGYEQYF TGTGCCAGTAGTACCTCCCCAGGCTACGAGCAGTACTTC
many TRBD1 TRBJ1-2 TRBV20-1 CSARNPRTGRDGYTF TGCAGTGCTAGAAACCCGAGGACAGGGAGGGATGGCTACACCTTC
many TRBD2 TRBJ2-5 TRBV12-3/TRBV12-4 CASTGGTRGVETQYF TGTGCCAGCACCGGAGGGACTAGAGGCGTCGAGACCCAGTACTTC
many TRBD2 TRBJ2-3 TRBV2 CASSEPLAGGIVTQYF TGTGCCAGCAGTGAACCACTAGCGGGGGGGATAGTTACGCAGTATTTT
medium-sized TRBD1 TRBJ1-2 TRBV20-1 CSARQQGARKGYTF TGCAGTGCTAGGCAACAGGGGGCGCGGAAAGGCTACACCTTC
. . TRBJ2-2 TRBV2 CARTRASNTGELFF TGTGCCAGGACCCGGGCATCCAACACCGGGGAGCTGTTTTTT
many TRBD1 TRBJ1-6 TRBV5-1 CASSLDRDRANNSPLHF TGCGCCAGCAGCTTGGACCGGGACAGAGCAAATAATTCACCCCTCCACTTT
many TRBD2 TRBJ2-1 TRBV4-2 CASSPGSSGDNEQFF TGTGCCAGCAGCCCCGGTAGCAGCGGGGACAATGAGCAGTTCTTC
many . TRBJ1-1 TRBV10-2 CASSANTEAFF TGCGCCAGCAGTGCGAACACTGAAGCTTTCTTT
many . TRBJ2-2 TRBV12-3/TRBV12-4 CASSQGSGELFF TGTGCCAGCAGCCAGGGGAGCGGGGAGCTGTTTTTT
many . TRBJ1-1 TRBV11-2 CASRPLGYTFLGTEAFF TGTGCCAGCAGGCCCTTAGGTTACACTTTTTTGGGCACTGAAGCTTTCTTT
many . TRBJ2-7 TRBV6-2/TRBV6-3 CASWPGAANYEQYF TGTGCCAGCTGGCCGGGGGCCGCAAATTACGAGCAGTACTTC
many . TRBJ2-2 TRBV5-1 CASSRDMLNTGELFF TGCGCCAGCAGCAGGGACATGTTGAACACCGGGGAGCTGTTTTTT